This TCR beta chain was observed in a study of blood T cell repertoires in COVID-19. For the study at large: T cells, B-cell-depleted T cells, or PBMCs provided the cDNA or gDNA that served as material.

Original analysis: By means of reference gene primer amplification, nucleated cell counts were estimated. Sequencing was performed with immunoSEQ multiplex PCR; in TCRdb, only in-frame clones are kept and a portion is missing. The DNA gave D and trimming, while V, J and clone size come from that table. The data hold about 240,000 clones, with over 75% observed a single time. The germline gives CDR1 SGHNT, CDR2 YENEEA. The CDR3 has 15 amino acids. V was clipped by 3 bases and J by 7 bases, with 16 bases between them. This chain connects TRBV11-3 to TRBJ2-1; weak D call: TRBD2 (6 bases). Sequenced input: peripheral blood. This TCR came from a man between 25 and 39 years old who had recovered from COVID-19. The CDR3 loop reads CASSLTSNFVNEQFF. The CDR3 nucleotides are TGTGCCAGCAGCTTGACTAGTAACTTCGTGAATGAGCAGTTCTTC.